This section outlines one T cell receptor beta chain sequence together with its context. These data are taken from a study of blood T cell repertoires in COVID-19. Overall study context: Acute and convalescent COVID-19 samples came from the United States, Italy and Spain. The cDNA or gDNA used as material had been derived from T cells, B-cell-depleted T cells, or PBMCs.

Under the authors' procedure: How many nucleated cells were present was estimated from reference gene primer amplification. This table comes from immunoSEQ multiplex PCR, and its TCRdb copy is limited to in-frame clones, with some not included. That table gives V, J and clone size, and the DNA gave D and trimming. This table holds a few hundred thousand clones, around 80% found once. The sequenced sample consisted of peripheral blood. This TCR was recovered from a woman at least 80 years old with active or convalescent COVID-19.

CDR3 nucleotides: TGCGCCAGCAGCCCCGGGACTAGCGGGGGGTCCAGGCTAGAGACCCAGTACTTC. Amino acids: CASSPGTSGGSRLETQYF. The V and J genes are TRBV5-1 and TRBJ2-5, with 15 nucleotides matching TRBD2. The CDR3 is 18 amino acids. Looked up from germline, CDR1 is SGHRS and CDR2 is YFSETQ. V dropped 4 bases and J dropped 4; count of bases not matched to a gene: 11.